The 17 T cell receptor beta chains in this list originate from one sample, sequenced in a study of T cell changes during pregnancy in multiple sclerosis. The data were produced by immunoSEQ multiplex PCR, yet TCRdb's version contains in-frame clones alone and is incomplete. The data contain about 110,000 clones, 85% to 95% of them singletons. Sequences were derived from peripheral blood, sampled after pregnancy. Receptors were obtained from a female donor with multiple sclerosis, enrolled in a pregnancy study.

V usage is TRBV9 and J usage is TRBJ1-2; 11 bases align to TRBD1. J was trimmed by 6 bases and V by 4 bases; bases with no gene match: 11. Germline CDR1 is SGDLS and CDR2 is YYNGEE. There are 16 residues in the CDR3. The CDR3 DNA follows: TGTGCCAGCAGCAAGCGACGGACAGGGGGCGAGGATGGCTACACCTTC. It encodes CASSKRRTGGEDGYTF.

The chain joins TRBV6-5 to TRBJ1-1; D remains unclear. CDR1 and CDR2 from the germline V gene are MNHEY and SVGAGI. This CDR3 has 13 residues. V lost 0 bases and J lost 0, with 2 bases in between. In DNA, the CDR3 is TGTGCCAGCAGTTACTCCATGAACACTGAAGCTTTCTTT. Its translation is CASSYSMNTEAFF.

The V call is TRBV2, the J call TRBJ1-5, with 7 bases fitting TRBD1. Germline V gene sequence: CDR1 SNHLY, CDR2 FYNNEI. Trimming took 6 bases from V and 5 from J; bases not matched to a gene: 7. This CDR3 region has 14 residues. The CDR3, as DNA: TGTGCCAGCAGGGATACAGGGGCCGATCAGCCCCAGCATTTT. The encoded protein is CASRDTGADQPQHF.

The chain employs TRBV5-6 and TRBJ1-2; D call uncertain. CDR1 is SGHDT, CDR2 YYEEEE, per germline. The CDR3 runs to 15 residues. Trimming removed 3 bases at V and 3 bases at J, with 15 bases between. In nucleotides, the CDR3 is TGTGCCAGCAGCTCAACTAGGGCCAGCCACTATGGCTACACCTTC. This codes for CASSSTRASHYGYTF.

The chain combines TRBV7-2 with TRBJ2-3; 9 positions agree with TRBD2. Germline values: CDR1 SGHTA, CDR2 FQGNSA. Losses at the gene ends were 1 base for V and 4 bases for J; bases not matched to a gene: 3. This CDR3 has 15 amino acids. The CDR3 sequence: CASSLVAGAPDTQYF. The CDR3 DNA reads TGTGCCAGCAGCTTAGTAGCGGGGGCCCCAGATACGCAGTATTTT.

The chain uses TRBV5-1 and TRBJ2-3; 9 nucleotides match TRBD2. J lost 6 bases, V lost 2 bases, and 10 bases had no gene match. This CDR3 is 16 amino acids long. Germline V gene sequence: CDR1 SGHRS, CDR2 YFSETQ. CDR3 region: CASSLPTSGGGDTQYF. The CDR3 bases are TGCGCCAGCAGCTTACCGACTAGCGGTGGAGGGGATACGCAGTATTTT. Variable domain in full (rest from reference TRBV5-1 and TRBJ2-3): KAGVTQTPRYLIKTRGQQVTLSCSPISGHRSVSWYQQTPGQGLQFLFEYFSETQRNKGNFPGRFSGRQFSNSRSEMNVSTLELGDSALYLCASSLPTSGGGDTQYFGPGTRLTVL.

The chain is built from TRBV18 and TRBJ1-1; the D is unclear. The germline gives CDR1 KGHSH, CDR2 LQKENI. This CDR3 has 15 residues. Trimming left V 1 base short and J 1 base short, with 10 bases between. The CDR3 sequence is CASSPLLRENTEAFF. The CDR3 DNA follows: TGTGCCAGCTCACCACTCTTACGGGAGAACACTGAAGCTTTCTTT.

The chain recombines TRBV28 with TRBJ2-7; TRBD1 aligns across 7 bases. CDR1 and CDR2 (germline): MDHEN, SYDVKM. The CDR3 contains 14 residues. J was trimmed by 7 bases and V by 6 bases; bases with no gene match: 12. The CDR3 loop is CASRRQGPIREQYF. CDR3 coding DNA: TGTGCCAGCAGAAGACAGGGTCCGATACGGGAGCAGTACTTC.

The CDR3 here is CASSFEGPEAFF. The CDR3 DNA follows: TGTGCCAGCAGCTTTGAGGGCCCTGAAGCTTTCTTT. The V and J genes are TRBV11-2 and TRBJ1-1; D gene ambiguous. V lost 3 bases and J 6 bases, leaving 8 bases between the germline ends. Germline V gives CDR1 SGHAT, CDR2 FQNNGV. The CDR3 contains 12 residues.

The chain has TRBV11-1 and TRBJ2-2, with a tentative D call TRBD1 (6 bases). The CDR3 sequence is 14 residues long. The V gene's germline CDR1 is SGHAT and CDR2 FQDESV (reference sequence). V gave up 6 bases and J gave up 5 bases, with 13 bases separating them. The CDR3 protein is CASRRGGFTGELFF. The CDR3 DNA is TGTGCCAGCAGGCGAGGGGGTTTTACCGGGGAGCTGTTTTTT.

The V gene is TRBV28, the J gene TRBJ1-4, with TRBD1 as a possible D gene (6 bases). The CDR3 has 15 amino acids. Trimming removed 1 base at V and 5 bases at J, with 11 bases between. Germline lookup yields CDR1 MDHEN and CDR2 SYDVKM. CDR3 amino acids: CASSLLQGANEKLFF. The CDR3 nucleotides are TGTGCCAGCAGTTTATTACAGGGAGCAAATGAAAAACTGTTTTTT.

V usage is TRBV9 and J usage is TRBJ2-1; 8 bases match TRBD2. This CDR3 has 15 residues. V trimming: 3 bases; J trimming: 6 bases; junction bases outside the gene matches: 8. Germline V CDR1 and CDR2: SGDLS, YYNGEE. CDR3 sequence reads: CASSGQRESRNEQFF. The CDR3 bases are TGTGCCAGCAGCGGGCAGCGGGAGTCGCGCAATGAGCAGTTCTTC.

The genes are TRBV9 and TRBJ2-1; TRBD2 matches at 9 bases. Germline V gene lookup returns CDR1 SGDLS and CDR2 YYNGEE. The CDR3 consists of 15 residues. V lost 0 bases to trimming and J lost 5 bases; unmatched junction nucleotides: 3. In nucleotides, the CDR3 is TGTGCCAGCAGCGTAGTAGCGGGAGTCGACAATGAGCAGTTCTTC. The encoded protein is CASSVVAGVDNEQFF.

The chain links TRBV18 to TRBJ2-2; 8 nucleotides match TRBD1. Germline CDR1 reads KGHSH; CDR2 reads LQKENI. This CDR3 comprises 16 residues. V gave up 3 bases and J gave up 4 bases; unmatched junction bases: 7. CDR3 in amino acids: CASSPPGQGGTGELFF. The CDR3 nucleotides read TGTGCCAGCTCACCTCCCGGACAGGGAGGCACCGGGGAGCTGTTTTTT.

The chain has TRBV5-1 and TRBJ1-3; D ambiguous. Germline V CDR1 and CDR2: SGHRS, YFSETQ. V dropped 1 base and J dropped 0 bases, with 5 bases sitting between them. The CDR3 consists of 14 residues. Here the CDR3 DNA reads TGCGCCAGCAGCTTGCGGGACTCTGGAAACACCATATATTTT. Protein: CASSLRDSGNTIYF.

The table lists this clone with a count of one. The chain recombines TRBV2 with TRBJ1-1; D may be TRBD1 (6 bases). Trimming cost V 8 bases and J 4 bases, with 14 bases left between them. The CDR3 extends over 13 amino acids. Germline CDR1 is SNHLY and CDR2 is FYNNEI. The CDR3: CASYGGGVTEAFF. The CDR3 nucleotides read TGTGCCAGCTACGGGGGGGGCGTCACTGAAGCTTTCTTT.

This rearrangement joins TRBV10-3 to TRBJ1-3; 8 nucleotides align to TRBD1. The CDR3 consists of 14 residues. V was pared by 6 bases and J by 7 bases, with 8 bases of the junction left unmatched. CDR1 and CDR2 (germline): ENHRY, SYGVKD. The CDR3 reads CAIRGTGEGNTIYF. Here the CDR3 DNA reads TGTGCCATCAGAGGGACAGGCGAGGGGAACACCATATATTTT.